Reported below is one T cell receptor (beta chain). The CDR3 has 13 amino acids. The germline V gene has CDR1 MNHEY and CDR2 SVGAGI. The J segment lost 3 bases and the V segment lost 7 bases, leaving 4 bases of the junction unmatched. The sample comes from a study of OX40 agonist ivuxolimab in advanced cancers. Sequencing used immunoSEQ multiplex PCR; TCRdb keeps in-frame clones, though not all of them. The table shows approximately 50,000 clones, with roughly 85% occurring only once. This receptor was identified in an adult with an advanced solid tumor such as melanoma, head and neck, liver or kidney cancer. Sequenced material: CD4+ or CD8+ T cells sorted from blood, taken in a trial of the OX40 agonist ivuxolimab. J is TRBJ2-3 and V is TRBV6-5; 7 positions agree with TRBD2. The CDR3 region has the DNA TGTGCCAGCATTGGGGGGGGTACAGATACGCAGTATTTT. This translates into CASIGGGTDTQYF.